The clone carrying this T cell receptor (beta chain) was detected ten times or more. The antigen is unknown. The data stem from a study of early T cells in non-severe SARS-CoV-2 infection. Looking at the study overall: Chains were not paired, and sequencing was done on bulk RNA from unsorted whole blood.

J lost 1 base, V lost 6 bases, and 22 bases had no gene match. The CDR3 spans 20 residues. Germline CDR1 reads LNHDA; CDR2 reads SQIVND (reference sequence). Individual cDNA molecules each received unique molecular identifiers attached to them. TCRdb analysed the 5' RACE reads with MiXCR anew, one entry per CDR3 protein. The sample lists more than 80,000 distinct CDR3 sequences; 16% were seen once. Overall study results and limits: Lookups in VDJdb leaned toward anti-spike CD8 responses and missed private and CD4 specificities.

The TCR comes from an adult who was a healthcare worker with PCR-confirmed SARS-CoV-2 infection or an uninfected control (not recorded which). The sequencing sample was made of whole blood. V is TRBV19 and J is TRBJ2-5; 8 bases fit TRBD1. The CDR3 DNA reads as TGTGCCAGTAGACCAACCCCCAAGGACAGGGTGCCGGGGGCCCAAGAGACCCAGTACTTC. Its translation is CASRPTPKDRVPGAQETQYF.